The 13 T cell receptor beta chains below were found in one sample sequenced in a study of T cells in Graves' hyperthyroidism and ophthalmopathy. What was amplified from RNA transcripts were TCR beta CDR3 regions. A first-round RT-PCR of the TCR CDR3 used the HTBI primer set. TCRdb fed the multiplex PCR reads into MiXCR, producing one record per CDR3 protein. This table has roughly 160,000 distinct CDR3 sequences, roughly 10% appearing once. Input material: blood. The origin of the receptors is a young woman with Graves' hyperthyroidism that later progressed to Graves' ophthalmopathy.

This clonotype was observed a handful of times. This chain uses TRBV30 with TRBJ2-7, with TRBD1 matching 10 bases. This CDR3 is 14 amino acids long. CDR1 GTSNPN and CDR2 SVGIG come from the germline V gene (reference sequence). V dropped 7 bases and J dropped 2; count of bases not matched to a gene: 8. For the CDR3, the DNA is TGTGCCTCCACCCTAGGGACAGGGGCCTACGAGCAGTACTTC. It translates to CASTLGTGAYEQYF.

The CDR3 protein is CAISERAGTGELFF. DNA for the CDR3: TGTGCCATCAGTGAGCGGGCAGGGACCGGGGAGCTGTTTTTT. The genes are TRBV10-3 and TRBJ2-2, with D tentatively TRBD1 (5 bases). From germline, CDR1 is ENHRY and CDR2 SYGVKD. This CDR3 has 14 amino acids. Trimming removed 2 bases from V and 5 bases from J, with 9 bases in between.

This clonotype was recorded at least ten times. The V gene is TRBV29-1, the J gene TRBJ1-5, with D possibly matching TRBD1 (5 bases). CDR3 length: 16 amino acids. Germline CDR1 is SQVTM and CDR2 is ANQGSEA. V lost 5 bases, J lost 3 bases, and 20 bases lay in between. This chain's CDR3 is CSVQNPGLDDNQPQHF. The CDR3 nucleotides read TGCAGCGTTCAGAACCCGGGACTGGACGACAATCAGCCCCAGCATTTT.

This clonotype was seen at least ten times. This sequence joins TRBV6-1 and TRBJ1-1; a weak D match, TRBD1 (5 bases). The CDR3 totals 17 residues. Trimming removed 5 bases at V and 0 bases at J, with 19 bases between. Per germline, CDR1 MNHNS and CDR2 SASEGT. This CDR3 is CASSYERGGALNTEAFF. DNA for the CDR3: TGTGCCAGCAGTTACGAGAGGGGAGGCGCCCTGAACACTGAAGCTTTCTTT.

This clonotype was seen at least ten times. The rearrangement uses TRBV3-1 and TRBJ1-1; D is unclear. V was pared by 11 bases and J by 1 base, with 11 bases between. The germline V gene has CDR1 LGHDT and CDR2 YNNKEL (reference sequence). This CDR3 contains 12 residues. In nucleotides, the CDR3 is TGTGCCGCTGCGGACCCGAACACTGAAGCTTTCTTT. This codes for CAAADPNTEAFF.

This clonotype was detected many times. The chain recombines TRBV6-1 with TRBJ1-2; perhaps TRBD1 as D (6 bases). The ends were cut back, 6 bases at V and 3 bases at J, with 11 bases in the middle. CDR3 length: 13 amino acids. Per germline, CDR1 MNHNS and CDR2 SASEGT. The CDR3 loop reads CASRAQGYYGYTF. The CDR3 DNA is TGTGCCAGCAGAGCCCAGGGGTACTATGGCTACACCTTC.

This clonotype was seen many times. The chain recombines TRBV27 with TRBJ2-7; 9 nucleotides agree with TRBD2. This CDR3 has 16 amino acids. The germline V gene has CDR1 MNHEY and CDR2 SMNVEV (reference sequence). The trim removed 5 bases at V and 13 bases at J, leaving 21 bases unmatched. Written as DNA, the CDR3 is TGTGCCAGCAGTCTAACCTGGACTAGCGCGGTTTGGGAGCTTTACTTC. Translating it yields CASSLTWTSAVWELYF.

This clonotype was seen at least ten times. The chain employs TRBV20-1 and TRBJ2-5; 7 bases align to TRBD1. Unmatched junction bases numbered 11, after V lost 0 bases and J lost 4 bases. Looked up from germline, CDR1 is DFQATT and CDR2 is SNEGSKA (reference sequence). The CDR3 is made up of 16 amino acids. This CDR3 reads CSARDGQGVSRETQYF. CDR3 sequence (DNA): TGCAGTGCTAGAGATGGCCAGGGGGTGAGCCGAGAGACCCAGTACTTC.

This clonotype was seen at least ten times. The gene calls are TRBV9 and TRBJ1-1; 9 bases match TRBD1. Trimming at V came to 3 bases and at J to 6 bases, leaving 9 bases not matched to a gene. CDR1 is SGDLS and CDR2 is YYNGEE in the germline V gene. This CDR3 spans 15 amino acids. The CDR3 nucleotides read TGTGCCAGCAGCGGGGGGGGACAGGGTGCTTCTGAAGCTTTCTTT. It encodes CASSGGGQGASEAFF.

Ten or more counts support this clonotype. This chain links TRBV2 with TRBJ2-2, with 7 bases fitting TRBD1. Germline lookup yields CDR1 SNHLY and CDR2 FYNNEI. CDR3 length: 15 residues. J gave up 0 bases and V 6 bases, and 4 bases lay outside the gene matches. Here the CDR3 reads CASRAGTANTGELFF. DNA of the CDR3: TGTGCCAGCAGGGCCGGGACAGCGAACACCGGGGAGCTGTTTTTT.

The chain uses TRBV28 and TRBJ2-7, with D possibly being TRBD2 (6 bases). Trimming removed 5 bases at V and 0 bases at J, with 14 bases between. Germline-derived CDR1 and CDR2 are MDHEN and SYDVKM. The CDR3 contains 15 residues. CDR3 sequence reads: CASSPPRGVSYEQYF. DNA of the CDR3: TGTGCCAGCAGTCCCCCGCGGGGTGTCTCCTACGAGCAGTACTTC.

This clonotype has a count of ten or more. This chain joins TRBV27 and TRBJ2-7, with TRBD1 identical over 7 bases. Germline lookup yields CDR1 MNHEY and CDR2 SMNVEV (reference sequence). The V segment lost 4 bases and the J segment 3 bases; nucleotides outside the gene matches: 9. The CDR3 is 15 residues long. The CDR3 is CASSSTQGQDYEQYF. The CDR3 bases are TGTGCCAGCAGTTCAACCCAAGGACAGGACTACGAGCAGTACTTC.

This clonotype was recorded at least ten times. The rearrangement links TRBV12-3 or TRBV12-4 to TRBJ2-7, with 7 bases matching TRBD1. Trimming removed 6 bases from V and 0 bases from J; junction bases left unmatched: 14. The CDR3 spans 17 residues. CDR3 coding DNA: TGTGCCAGCAGCCCTCATCGGACAGGAAGACACTCCTACGAGCAGTACTTC. This sequence encodes CASSPHRTGRHSYEQYF.